The 5 T cell receptor beta chains presented below share a single source sample, sequenced in a study of OX40 agonist ivuxolimab in advanced cancers. Using immunoSEQ multiplex PCR, the repertoire was profiled, and TCRdb retains in-frame clones only, with some absent. Of 60,000 to 70,000 clones listed, 75% to 90% are singletons. The sample was CD4+ or CD8+ T cells sorted from blood, taken in a trial of the OX40 agonist ivuxolimab. The source is an adult with an advanced solid tumor such as melanoma, head and neck, liver or kidney cancer.

CDR3: CASNSGSSYNEQFF. The CDR3, as DNA: TGCGCCAGCAACTCGGGGTCCTCCTACAATGAGCAGTTCTTC. J is TRBJ2-1 and V is TRBV5-1, with a tentative D call TRBD2 (5 bases). Trimming left V 6 bases short and J 0 bases short, with 10 bases between. The CDR3 has 14 amino acids. Germline lookup yields CDR1 SGHRS and CDR2 YFSETQ.

The chain carries TRBV5-1 and TRBJ2-5; 8 bases agree with TRBD2. Germline V gene lookup returns CDR1 SGHRS and CDR2 YFSETQ. With 4 bases clipped from V and 4 bases from J, the junction kept 3 bases outside the gene matches. The CDR3 covers 13 residues. Here the CDR3 reads CASSREGRETQYF. CDR3 DNA: TGCGCCAGCAGCCGGGAGGGGAGAGAGACCCAGTACTTC. The whole variable domain, remainder taken from reference TRBV5-1 and TRBJ2-5, is KAGVTQTPRYLIKTRGQQVTLSCSPISGHRSVSWYQQTPGQGLQFLFEYFSETQRNKGNFPGRFSGRQFSNSRSEMNVSTLELGDSALYLCASSREGRETQYFGPGTRLLVL.

The genes are TRBV7-9 and TRBJ2-3; D remains unclear. The V gene's germline CDR1 is SEHNR and CDR2 FQNEAQ (reference sequence). V was cut by 8 bases and J by 1 base, with 16 bases left in between. The CDR3 loop spans 15 amino acids. The CDR3 protein is CASGSTGAGTDTQYF. CDR3 in DNA: TGTGCCAGCGGCTCCACCGGTGCGGGCACAGATACGCAGTATTTT.

J is TRBJ2-3 and V is TRBV2; D is unclear. CDR3 length equals 13 residues. Per germline, CDR1 SNHLY and CDR2 FYNNEI. Trimming cost V 6 bases and J 3 bases, with 10 bases left between them. CDR3: CASRIRGTDTQYF. The CDR3 DNA reads TGTGCCAGCAGGATTCGAGGTACAGATACGCAGTATTTT.

The genes are TRBV30 and TRBJ1-6; no reliable D call. CDR3 size: 13 residues. The V gene's germline CDR1 is GTSNPN and CDR2 SVGIG (reference sequence). Between the trimmed V and J ends, which lost 0 bases and 10 bases, there was a span of 10 bases. The DNA of the CDR3 is TGTGCCTGGAGTGTACTTCCGGAGTCACCCCTCCACTTT. Translation: CAWSVLPESPLHF. Variable domain in full (rest from reference TRBV30 and TRBJ1-6): SQTIHQWPATLVQPVGSPLSLECTVEGTSNPNLYWYRQAAGRGLQLLFYSVGIGQISSEVPQNLSASRPQDRQFILSSKKLLLSDSGFYLCAWSVLPESPLHFGNGTRLTVT.